These T cell receptor beta chains were read from a single sample in a study of blood T cell repertoires in COVID-19. TCRdb's table, derived via immunoSEQ multiplex PCR, lists solely in-frame clones and lacks some. Among 70,000 to 95,000 clones listed, around four fifths were seen once. The specimen sequenced was peripheral blood. The receptors here all came from a human donor in a cohort sampled during active COVID-19. Both conserved end residues are part of each CDR3. Each record gives: D gene, V gene, J gene, clone size, CDR3 protein, CDR3 DNA. A D gene is named only where the DNA matches it firmly. Clone size appears in some rows only: once, few, many, or a class for an expanded clone.

TRBD2	TRBV2	TRBJ2-5	.	CASSERREGAQYF	TGTGCCAGCAGTGAAAGGCGGGAGGGGGCCCAGTACTTC
TRBD2	TRBV5-4	TRBJ2-7	.	CASSLASGISYEQYF	TGTGCCAGCAGCTTGGCAAGCGGGATCTCCTACGAGCAGTACTTC
.	TRBV2	TRBJ2-7	.	CASSESSYPLEQYF	TGTGCCAGCAGTGAGTCCTCCTACCCCCTCGAGCAGTACTTC
.	TRBV19	TRBJ1-1	.	CASSTLFVISAETEAFF	TGTGCCAGTAGTACCCTTTTCGTCATCTCAGCGGAGACTGAAGCTTTCTTT
.	TRBV3-1/TRBV3-2	TRBJ1-2	.	CASSQDWGRGYGYTF	TGTGCCAGCAGCCAAGATTGGGGAAGGGGTTATGGCTACACCTTC
TRBD1	TRBV3-1/TRBV3-2	TRBJ2-5	.	CASSRQGGETQYF	TGTGCCAGCAGCCGACAGGGTGGAGAGACCCAGTACTTC
TRBD2	TRBV4-1	TRBJ2-7	once	CASSQEAGVVYEQYF	TGCGCCAGCAGCCAGGAAGCGGGAGTAGTCTACGAGCAGTACTTC
.	TRBV3-1/TRBV3-2	TRBJ2-1	.	CASSLWGGVQFF	TGTGCCAGCAGCCTTTGGGGCGGCGTACAGTTCTTC
.	TRBV28	TRBJ1-6	.	CATSLGGSYNSPLHF	TGTGCCACCTCGCTAGGGGGTTCCTATAATTCACCCCTCCACTTT
TRBD1	TRBV28	TRBJ2-7	.	CASSFPGTGAYEQYF	TGTGCCAGCAGTTTCCCCGGGACAGGGGCATACGAGCAGTACTTC
TRBD1	TRBV2	TRBJ2-5	.	CASMSEFRDRGRKGTQYF	TGTGCCAGCATGTCTGAGTTCCGAGACAGGGGGCGGAAAGGGACCCAGTACTTC
TRBD2	TRBV19	TRBJ2-1	.	CASALAGLNEQFF	TGTGCCAGCGCCTTAGCGGGACTCAATGAGCAGTTCTTC
.	TRBV5-1	TRBJ2-3	.	CASKATQINTDTQYF	TGCGCCAGCAAAGCAACACAGATTAACACAGATACGCAGTATTTT
.	TRBV7-9	TRBJ2-2	.	CASSLPGLDTGELFF	TGTGCCAGCAGCTTGCCAGGGTTAGACACCGGGGAGCTGTTTTTT
.	TRBV12-3/TRBV12-4	TRBJ1-1	many	CATRHLNTEAFF	TGTGCCACTCGACACCTAAACACTGAAGCTTTCTTT
.	TRBV3-1/TRBV3-2	TRBJ1-6	.	CASSQETRGLPSHF	TGTGCCAGCAGCCAAGAGACCAGGGGTTTACCCTCCCACTTT
TRBD1	TRBV10-3	TRBJ2-3	.	CAISDSGTGARTDTQYF	TGTGCCATCAGTGACTCCGGGACAGGGGCAAGGACAGATACGCAGTATTTT
TRBD1	TRBV18	TRBJ1-5	.	CASSPTGDSNQPQHF	TGTGCCAGCTCCCCCACAGGGGATAGCAATCAGCCCCAGCATTTT
.	TRBV3-1/TRBV3-2	TRBJ2-1	.	CASSQDLSRSYLFF	TGTGCCAGCAGCCAAGATCTTAGTCGGTCCTATCTGTTCTTC
TRBD1	TRBV10-1	TRBJ1-4	few	CASSPGQINEKLFF	TGCGCCAGCAGCCCGGGACAGATTAATGAAAAACTGTTTTTT
TRBD1	TRBV5-1	TRBJ1-2	few	CASSTGQEYGYTF	TGCGCCAGCAGCACGGGACAGGAGTATGGCTACACCTTC
TRBD1	TRBV2	TRBJ2-2	few	CASKALRGQTGELFF	TGTGCCAGCAAAGCTCTAAGGGGGCAGACCGGGGAGCTGTTTTTT
.	TRBV7-9	TRBJ2-1	.	CASNQGGSGEQFF	TGTGCCAGCAATCAGGGGGGATCGGGGGAGCAGTTCTTC
TRBD1	TRBV6-2/TRBV6-3	TRBJ2-7	.	CASSRDRVHEQYF	TGTGCCAGCAGCCGGGACAGGGTCCACGAGCAGTACTTC
TRBD1	TRBV10-3	TRBJ1-5	once	CAISDSTGDNSNQPQHF	TGTGCCATCAGTGACTCGACAGGGGACAATAGCAATCAGCCCCAGCATTTT
.	TRBV27	TRBJ1-2	.	CASSLSGGYGYTF	TGTGCCAGCAGTTTATCAGGGGGCTATGGCTACACCTTC
.	TRBV7-3	TRBJ2-6	.	CASSLTHSTGANVLTF	TGTGCCAGCAGCTTAACCCACAGCACTGGGGCCAACGTCCTGACTTTC
TRBD1	TRBV10-3	TRBJ1-6	.	CAISEPPGDRHIPLHF	TGTGCCATCAGTGAGCCCCCCGGGGACAGGCACATACCCCTCCACTTT
TRBD2	TRBV11-2	TRBJ2-1	.	CASSQRTSGRGNEQFF	TGTGCCAGCAGCCAACGGACTAGCGGGAGGGGAAATGAGCAGTTCTTC
TRBD2	TRBV7-9	TRBJ2-1	.	CASSLRASGGPYNEQFF	TGTGCCAGCAGCTTAAGGGCTAGCGGGGGACCATACAATGAGCAGTTCTTC
.	TRBV6-5	TRBJ1-6	.	CASRQESSYNSPLHF	TGTGCCAGCAGACAGGAGAGCTCCTATAATTCACCCCTCCACTTT
TRBD1	TRBV20-1	TRBJ2-7	few	CSASKGQGSEQYF	TGCAGTGCTAGTAAGGGACAGGGCTCCGAGCAGTACTTC